Given below is one T cell receptor (beta chain) in context. Its antigen specificity is not known. No per-base quality is available; no much larger clone lies one base away. The CDR3 spans 15 residues, from the cysteine through the phenylalanine. Only the CDR3 DNA stays, 45 bases, in frame from base 1. The germline V gene encodes CDR1 GTSNPN and CDR2 SVGIG (reference sequence). V and J are truncated by 2 bases and 8 bases respectively, leaving an intervening sequence of 18 bases. Whole blood was collected in K2EDTA tubes by collaborating institutions according to the institutions' own protocols. For TCRbeta analysis, collaborator samples were shipped as frozen whole blood, as isolated PBMCs, or as DNA extracted from either sample type. The entry originates in a study of blood T cell repertoires in COVID-19 (TCRdb year 2020). With respect to the entire study: Collaborator samples came from the United States, Italy and Spain and covered acute and convalescent phases of COVID-19. Deeply sampled blood TCRbeta repertoires from subjects exposed to, actively infected with, or recovered from COVID-19 were included in the dataset. The repertoires were made available in a free public database intended to serve as a resource for research on the immune response to SARS-CoV-2. The prospective study material was composed of cDNA or gDNA derived from T cells, B-cell-depleted T cells, or PBMCs. Samples were obtained from the ongoing ImmuneRACE study (first 160 participants) and from some 1,300 subjects provided by 6 global collaborators. Nearly every sample came with metadata listing a de-identified subject ID, COVID-19 status, age in years and sex. Where available, HLA class I and class II types were taken from metadata supplied by the sample provider and were not determined by assay-based typing.

TCRbeta CDR3 regions were amplified from genomic DNA by means of the immunoSEQ Assay, a bias-controlled multiplex PCR. The paper's processing steps were these. Nucleated cell counts per sample were estimated from amplification of reference gene primers within the assay. To quantify the absolute abundance of each unique TCRbeta CDR3 rearrangement, sequence reads were collapsed and filtered. For each sample, productive Simpson clonality was calculated by taking the square root of Simpson's diversity index across productive rearrangements. In TCRdb, the immuneACCESS table is reduced to in-frame sequences with V and J assigned. These tables do not hold every clone; where another copy was compared, an unresolved V gene accounts for under half, and the others remain unexplained. V and J calls and clone size are those listed in that table; D and trimming were worked out from the DNA. The sample includes tens of thousands of clones, with 76% observed a single time. The ten largest make up around 6% of the sample.

What the authors observed across the whole study: The quantity of clinical and demographic metadata differed by source and by participant and was supplied without curation.

The sequence is built from TRBV30 and TRBJ1-4, with TRBD1 perhaps the D gene, on 5 matching bases. The source material was peripheral blood. The TCR was taken from a woman aged 50 to 60 with active or convalescent COVID-19. The sequenced DNA is TGTGCCTGGAGTTTAACGGAGGGGTTGGGGGAAAAACTGTTTTTT. The resulting protein is CAWSLTEGLGEKLFF. Reference TRBV30 and TRBJ1-4 genes cover what lies past the CDR3, so the full variable domain is SQTIHQWPATLVQPVGSPLSLECTVEGTSNPNLYWYRQAAGRGLQLLFYSVGIGQISSEVPQNLSASRPQDRQFILSSKKLLLSDSGFYLCAWSLTEGLGEKLFFGSGTQLSVL.